Shown below are 9 T cell receptor beta chains from a single sample sequenced in a study of OX40 agonist ivuxolimab in advanced cancers. TCRdb's table, derived via immunoSEQ multiplex PCR, lists solely in-frame clones and lacks some. Of approximately 91,000 clones listed, about 86% were seen once; the top ten hold roughly 1.9%. The material was CD4+ or CD8+ T cells sorted from blood, obtained in a trial of the OX40 agonist ivuxolimab. These TCRs come from an adult with an advanced solid tumor such as melanoma, head and neck, liver or kidney cancer.

The table lists this clone with a count of one. The gene calls are TRBV7-3 and TRBJ2-3, with 9 bases lining up with TRBD2. The CDR3 is made up of 14 amino acids. Germline V lookup: CDR1 SGHTA, CDR2 FQGTGA. V trimming: 4 bases; J trimming: 6 bases; junction bases outside the gene matches: 5. CDR3 region: CASSYGTSIDTQYF. Written as DNA, the CDR3 is TGTGCCAGCAGCTACGGGACTAGCATCGATACGCAGTATTTT.

The chain uses TRBV7-2 and TRBJ2-6, with D unclear. V was pared by 1 base and J by 16 bases, with 11 bases between. Germline CDR1 and CDR2: SGHTA and FQGNSA. This CDR3 comprises 12 residues. The DNA of the CDR3 is TGTGCCAGCAGCTTAGGAGTCGGCGTGCTGACTTTC. This codes for CASSLGVGVLTF. Complete variable domain (other parts from reference TRBV7-2 and TRBJ2-6): GAGVSQSPSNKVTEKGKDVELRCDPISGHTALYWYRQSLGQGLEFLIYFQGNSAPDKSGLPSDRFSAERTGGSVSTLTIQRTQQEDSAVYLCASSLGVGVLTFGAGSRLTVL.

The genes are TRBV9 and TRBJ1-2; 7 bases map to TRBD1. Germline trimming cut 4 bases from V and 2 bases from J; bases unmatched to any gene: 8. The V gene's germline CDR1 is SGDLS and CDR2 YYNGEE. CDR3 length equals 15 residues. Written as DNA, the CDR3 is TGTGCCAGCAGCCAGGGGGGACCCTTGAACTATGGCTACACCTTC. It encodes CASSQGGPLNYGYTF.

This clone came up a few times. The chain combines TRBV7-2 with TRBJ2-5, with 11 bases lining up with TRBD2. The CDR3 totals 18 residues. The germline V gene has CDR1 SGHTA and CDR2 FQGNSA. The junction had 10 bases not matched to a gene; V was cut back by 3 bases and J by 1 base. In nucleotides, the CDR3 is TGTGCCAGCAGCTTGGGGTTTAGCGGGGGGGCTGGCCAAGAGACCCAGTACTTC. Translating gives CASSLGFSGGAGQETQYF.

The chain carries TRBV5-1 and TRBJ1-1, with D possibly TRBD1 on 6 matching bases. Deletions cut 4 bases from V and 5 bases from J, with 15 bases between. CDR1 and CDR2 (germline): SGHRS, YFSETQ. This CDR3 has 14 residues. The CDR3, as DNA: TGCGCCAGCAGCCGCGGGACACCTGAAACTGAAGCTTTCTTT. It is translated as CASSRGTPETEAFF.

This clone was seen only once. The V call is TRBV7-7, the J call TRBJ2-5; D assignment may be TRBD1 or TRBD2 (7 bases each). In germline, CDR1 is SSHAT, CDR2 FNYEAQ (reference sequence). V was pared by 5 bases and J by 3 bases, with 19 bases between. This CDR3 has 16 amino acids. CDR3: CASSPGGAGNEETQYF. As DNA, the CDR3 is TGTGCCAGCAGCCCAGGGGGGGCTGGGAACGAAGAGACCCAGTACTTC.

Remarks on this clone: One junction end disagrees with the germline gene, perhaps due to a read error. V gene TRBV2 combines with J gene TRBJ2-1; 11 bases align to TRBD1. The CDR3 spans 12 residues. Germline V gene data show CDR1 as SNHLY and CDR2 as FYNNEI. Here the CDR3 reads CASSDLGTGGLF. In DNA form, the CDR3 reads TGTGCCAGCAGTGATTTGGGGACAGGGGGGCTCTTC.

The genes are TRBV10-2 and TRBJ1-1; D unresolved. Germline-derived CDR1 and CDR2 are WSHSY and SAAADI. The CDR3 length is 13 residues. Trimming cost V 5 bases and J 0 bases, with 7 bases left between them. CDR3 sequence: CASSLEVNTEAFF. DNA for the CDR3: TGCGCCAGCAGTTTGGAGGTGAACACTGAAGCTTTCTTT.

A single count supports this clone. J is TRBJ2-5 and V is TRBV19; possibly TRBD1 for D (5 bases). V lost 5 bases to trimming and J lost 5 bases, with 21 bases between them. The CDR3 is made up of 16 amino acids. Per the germline V gene, CDR1 is LNHDA and CDR2 is SQIVND (reference sequence). The chain's CDR3 is CASSRLRVKGSETQYF. The CDR3 coding sequence is TGTGCCAGTAGTCGCCTCAGGGTCAAGGGTTCGGAGACCCAGTACTTC. Full variable domain (missing parts from reference TRBV19 and TRBJ2-5): DGGITQSPKYLFRKEGQNVTLSCEQNLNHDAMYWYRQDPGQGLRLIYYSQIVNDFQKGDIAEGYSVSREKKESFPLTVTSAQKNPTAFYLCASSRLRVKGSETQYFGPGTRLLVL.